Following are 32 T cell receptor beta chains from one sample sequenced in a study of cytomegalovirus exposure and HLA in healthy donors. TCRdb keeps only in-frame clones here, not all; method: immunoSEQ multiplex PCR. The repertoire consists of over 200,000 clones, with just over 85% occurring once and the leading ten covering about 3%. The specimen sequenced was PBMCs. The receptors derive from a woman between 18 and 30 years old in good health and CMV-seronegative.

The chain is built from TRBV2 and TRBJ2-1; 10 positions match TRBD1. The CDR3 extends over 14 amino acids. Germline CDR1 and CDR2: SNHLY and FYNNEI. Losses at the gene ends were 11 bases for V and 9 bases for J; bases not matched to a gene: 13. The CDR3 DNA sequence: TGTGCCGGGGAGACAGGGGGCAAAGTAATTGAGCAGTTCTTC. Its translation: CAGETGGKVIEQFF.

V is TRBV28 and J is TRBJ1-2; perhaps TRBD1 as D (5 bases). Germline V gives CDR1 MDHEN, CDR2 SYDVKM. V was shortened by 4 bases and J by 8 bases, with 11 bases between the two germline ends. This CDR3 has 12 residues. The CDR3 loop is CASSSVPGGYTF. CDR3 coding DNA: TGTGCCAGCAGTTCCGTACCAGGGGGCTACACCTTC.

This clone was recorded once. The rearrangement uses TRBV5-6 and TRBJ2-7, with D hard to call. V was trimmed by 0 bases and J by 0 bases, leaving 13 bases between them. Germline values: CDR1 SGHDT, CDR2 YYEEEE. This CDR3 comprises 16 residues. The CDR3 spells CASSLDMAESSYEQYF. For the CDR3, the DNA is TGTGCCAGCAGCTTGGATATGGCGGAGAGCTCCTACGAGCAGTACTTC.

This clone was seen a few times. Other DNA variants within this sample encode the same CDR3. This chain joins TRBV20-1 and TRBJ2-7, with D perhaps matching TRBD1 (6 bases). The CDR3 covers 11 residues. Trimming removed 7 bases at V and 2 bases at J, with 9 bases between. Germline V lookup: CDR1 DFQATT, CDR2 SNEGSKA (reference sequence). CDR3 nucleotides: TGCAGTGTCAGGACAGCCTACGAGCAGTACTTC. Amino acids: CSVRTAYEQYF.

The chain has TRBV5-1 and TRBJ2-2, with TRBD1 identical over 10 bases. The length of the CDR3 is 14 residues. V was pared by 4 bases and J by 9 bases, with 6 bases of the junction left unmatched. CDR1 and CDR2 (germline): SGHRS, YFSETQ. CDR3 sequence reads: CASSLMTGGRELFF. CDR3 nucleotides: TGCGCCAGCAGCCTAATGACAGGGGGCCGGGAGCTGTTTTTT. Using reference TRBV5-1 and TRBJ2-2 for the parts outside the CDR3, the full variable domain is KAGVTQTPRYLIKTRGQQVTLSCSPISGHRSVSWYQQTPGQGLQFLFEYFSETQRNKGNFPGRFSGRQFSNSRSEMNVSTLELGDSALYLCASSLMTGGRELFFGEGSRLTVL.

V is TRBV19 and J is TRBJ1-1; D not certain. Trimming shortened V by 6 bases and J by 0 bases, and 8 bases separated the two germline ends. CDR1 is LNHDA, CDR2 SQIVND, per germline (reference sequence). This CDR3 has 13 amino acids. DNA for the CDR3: TGTGCCAGTAGCGAGCTAATGAACACTGAAGCTTTCTTT. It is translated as CASSELMNTEAFF.

The CDR3 sequence is CASSLIPGAGNEQFF. The CDR3, as DNA: TGTGCCAGCAGTTTAATTCCGGGAGCCGGGAATGAGCAGTTCTTC. The chain joins TRBV28 to TRBJ2-1; maybe TRBD2 (6 bases). Germline V gene sequence: CDR1 MDHEN, CDR2 SYDVKM. CDR3 length: 15 residues. Between the trimmed V and J ends, which lost 2 bases and 7 bases, there was a span of 15 bases. Based on the CDR3 plus reference TRBV28 and TRBJ2-1, the full variable domain is DVKVTQSSRYLVKRTGEKVFLECVQDMDHENMFWYRQDPGLGLRLIYFSYDVKMKEKGDIPEGYSVSREKKERFSLILESASTNQTSMYLCASSLIPGAGNEQFFGPGTRLTVL.

The CDR3 region has the DNA TGCGCCAGCAGCTTGTTCGGCGACGTTAAGGAGCAGCGGGAGCAGTTCTTC. Encoded protein: CASSLFGDVKEQREQFF. The chain has TRBV5-1 and TRBJ2-1, with D possibly TRBD2 on 5 matching bases. The CDR3 consists of 17 residues. The V gene's germline CDR1 is SGHRS and CDR2 YFSETQ. Trimming removed 1 base from V and 10 bases from J, with 24 bases in between.

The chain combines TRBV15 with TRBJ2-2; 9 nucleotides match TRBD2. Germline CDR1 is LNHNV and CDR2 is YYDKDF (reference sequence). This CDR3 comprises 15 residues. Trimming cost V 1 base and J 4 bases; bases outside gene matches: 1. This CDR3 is CATSRGSGGTGELFF. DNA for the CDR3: TGTGCCACCAGCAGAGGTAGCGGGGGCACCGGGGAGCTGTTTTTT.

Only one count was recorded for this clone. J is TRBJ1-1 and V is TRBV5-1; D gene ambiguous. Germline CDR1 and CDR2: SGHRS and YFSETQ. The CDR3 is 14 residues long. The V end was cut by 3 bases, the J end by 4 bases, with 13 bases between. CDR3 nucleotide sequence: TGCGCCAGCAGCTGGGGAGGAAGTAGCACTGAAGCTTTCTTT. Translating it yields CASSWGGSSTEAFF.

DNA for the CDR3: TGCGCCAGCAGCTTGAAGGCCAGTCTAGCGGGAGGGAATCAAGAGACCCAGTACTTC. Protein: CASSLKASLAGGNQETQYF. The rearrangement joins TRBV5-1 to TRBJ2-5; 12 bases match TRBD2. Germline values: CDR1 SGHRS, CDR2 YFSETQ. Germline trimming cut 1 base from V and 2 bases from J; bases unmatched to any gene: 12. This CDR3 region has 19 residues.

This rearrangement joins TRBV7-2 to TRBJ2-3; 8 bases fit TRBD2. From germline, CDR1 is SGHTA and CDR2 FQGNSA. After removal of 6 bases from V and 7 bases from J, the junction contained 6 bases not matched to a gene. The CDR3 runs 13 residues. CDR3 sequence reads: CASRFTSGNTQYF. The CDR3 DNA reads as TGTGCCAGCAGATTTACTAGCGGAAATACGCAGTATTTT.

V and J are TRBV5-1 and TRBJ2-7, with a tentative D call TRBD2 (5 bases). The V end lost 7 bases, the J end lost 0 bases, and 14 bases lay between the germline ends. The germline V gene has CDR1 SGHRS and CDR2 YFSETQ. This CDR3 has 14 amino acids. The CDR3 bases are TGCGCCAGCGAACGGGGTCGGGGCTCCTACGAGCAGTACTTC. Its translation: CASERGRGSYEQYF.

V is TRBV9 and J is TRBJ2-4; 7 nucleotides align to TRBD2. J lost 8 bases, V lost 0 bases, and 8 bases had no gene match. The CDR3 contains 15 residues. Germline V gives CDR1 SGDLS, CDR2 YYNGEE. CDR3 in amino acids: CASSVEGRGSDIQYF. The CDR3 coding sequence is TGTGCCAGCAGCGTAGAGGGGAGGGGATCGGACATTCAGTACTTC.

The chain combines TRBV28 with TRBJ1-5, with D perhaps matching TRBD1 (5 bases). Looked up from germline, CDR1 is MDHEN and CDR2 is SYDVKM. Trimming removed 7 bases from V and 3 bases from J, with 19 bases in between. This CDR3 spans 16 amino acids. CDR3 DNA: TGTGCCAGCACCACCCGTCGGTCAGGGCCCAATCAGCCCCAGCATTTT. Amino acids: CASTTRRSGPNQPQHF.

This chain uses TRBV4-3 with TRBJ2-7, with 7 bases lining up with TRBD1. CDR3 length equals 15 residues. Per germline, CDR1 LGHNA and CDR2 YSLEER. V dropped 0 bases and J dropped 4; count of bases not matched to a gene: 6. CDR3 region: CASSQDWTGVYEQYF. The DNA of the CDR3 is TGCGCCAGCAGCCAAGATTGGACAGGCGTTTACGAGCAGTACTTC.

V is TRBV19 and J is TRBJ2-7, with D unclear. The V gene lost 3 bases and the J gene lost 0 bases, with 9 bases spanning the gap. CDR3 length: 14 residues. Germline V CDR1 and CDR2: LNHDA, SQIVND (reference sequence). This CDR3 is CASSIGADSYEQYF. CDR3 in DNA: TGTGCCAGTAGTATCGGCGCGGACTCCTACGAGCAGTACTTC.

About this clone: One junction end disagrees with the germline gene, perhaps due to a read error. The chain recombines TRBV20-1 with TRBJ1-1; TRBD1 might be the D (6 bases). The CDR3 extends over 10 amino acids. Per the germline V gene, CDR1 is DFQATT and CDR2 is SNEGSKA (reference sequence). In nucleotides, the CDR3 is TGCAGTGCTAGAGAGGACAGACAATTTTTT. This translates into CSAREDRQFF.

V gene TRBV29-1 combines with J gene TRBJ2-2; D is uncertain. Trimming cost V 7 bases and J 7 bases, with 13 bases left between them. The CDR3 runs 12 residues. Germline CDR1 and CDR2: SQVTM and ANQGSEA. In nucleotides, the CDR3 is TGCAGCGGCAATCTCCAGGACGGGGAGCTGTTTTTT. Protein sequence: CSGNLQDGELFF.

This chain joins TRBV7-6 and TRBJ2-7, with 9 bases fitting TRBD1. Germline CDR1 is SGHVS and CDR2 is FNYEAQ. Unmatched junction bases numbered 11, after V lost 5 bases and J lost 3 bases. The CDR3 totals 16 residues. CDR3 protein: CASSQIGTGRFYEQYF. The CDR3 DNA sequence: TGTGCCAGCAGCCAAATCGGGACAGGGAGGTTCTACGAGCAGTACTTC.

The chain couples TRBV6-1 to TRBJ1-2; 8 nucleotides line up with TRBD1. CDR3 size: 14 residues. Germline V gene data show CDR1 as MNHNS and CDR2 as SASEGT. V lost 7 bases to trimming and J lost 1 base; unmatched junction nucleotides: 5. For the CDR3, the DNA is TGTGCCAGCAAAGGGACAGGTGATAACTATGGCTACACCTTC. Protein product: CASKGTGDNYGYTF.

CDR3 nucleotides: TGCGCCAGCAGCTTCCTGGGACTGAACCTACAAGAGACCCAGTACTTC. It translates to CASSFLGLNLQETQYF. This chain joins TRBV5-1 and TRBJ2-5; D may be TRBD2 (6 bases). V lost 2 bases and J 2 bases, leaving 16 bases between the germline ends. Germline CDR1 is SGHRS and CDR2 is YFSETQ. This CDR3 contains 16 residues.

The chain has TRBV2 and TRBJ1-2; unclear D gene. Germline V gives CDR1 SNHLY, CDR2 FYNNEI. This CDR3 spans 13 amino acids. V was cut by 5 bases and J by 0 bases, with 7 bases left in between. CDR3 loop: CASSSGPNYGYTF. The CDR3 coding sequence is TGTGCCAGCAGTTCGGGTCCTAACTATGGCTACACCTTC.

This CDR3 is CASSIPGSPATNEKLFF. The CDR3 region has the DNA TGTGCCAGCAGTATCCCGGGATCTCCCGCAACTAATGAAAAACTGTTTTTT. The chain combines TRBV28 with TRBJ1-4; unclear D gene. Germline V gene lookup returns CDR1 MDHEN and CDR2 SYDVKM. Trimming cost V 5 bases and J 0 bases, with 16 bases left between them. CDR3 length: 17 residues.

CDR3 coding DNA: TGTGCCAGCAGCTTAGTGGGACAGAGACAAGAGACCCAGTACTTC. Protein: CASSLVGQRQETQYF. The rearrangement uses TRBV7-2 and TRBJ2-5; 7 bases are shared with TRBD1. The germline V gene encodes CDR1 SGHTA and CDR2 FQGNSA. Trimming took 1 base from V and 2 from J; bases not matched to a gene: 4. The CDR3 covers 15 residues.

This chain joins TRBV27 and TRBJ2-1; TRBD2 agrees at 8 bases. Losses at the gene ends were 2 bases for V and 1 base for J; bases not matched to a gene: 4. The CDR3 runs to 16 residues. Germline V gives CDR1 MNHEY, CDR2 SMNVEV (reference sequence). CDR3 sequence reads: CASSLGSGTSYNEQFF. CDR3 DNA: TGTGCCAGCAGTTTAGGTAGCGGGACTTCCTACAATGAGCAGTTCTTC.

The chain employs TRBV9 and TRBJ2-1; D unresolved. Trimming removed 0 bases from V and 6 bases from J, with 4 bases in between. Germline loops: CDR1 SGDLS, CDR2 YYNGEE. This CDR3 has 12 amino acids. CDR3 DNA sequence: TGTGCCAGCAGCGTAGTCAGCAATGAGCAGTTCTTC. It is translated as CASSVVSNEQFF.

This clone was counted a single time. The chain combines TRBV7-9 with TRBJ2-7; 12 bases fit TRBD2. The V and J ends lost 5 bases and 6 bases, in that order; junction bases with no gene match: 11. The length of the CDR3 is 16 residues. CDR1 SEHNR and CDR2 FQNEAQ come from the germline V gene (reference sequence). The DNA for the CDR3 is TGTGCCAGCAGCCCTCGCCTACTAGCGGGAGGAGCCGAGCAGTACTTC. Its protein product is CASSPRLLAGGAEQYF.

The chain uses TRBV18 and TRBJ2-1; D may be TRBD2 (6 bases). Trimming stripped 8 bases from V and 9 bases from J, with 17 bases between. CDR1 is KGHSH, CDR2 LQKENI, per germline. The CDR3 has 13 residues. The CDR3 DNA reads TGTGCCAGCGATAACGGGGGAGTGAGTGAGCAGTTCTTC. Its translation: CASDNGGVSEQFF.

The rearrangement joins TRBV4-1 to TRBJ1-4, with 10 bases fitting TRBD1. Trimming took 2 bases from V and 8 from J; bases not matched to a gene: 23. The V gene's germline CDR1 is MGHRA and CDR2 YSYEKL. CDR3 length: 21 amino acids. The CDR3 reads CASSQRSVPGQGKGIREKLFF. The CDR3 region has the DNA TGCGCCAGCAGCCAAAGGTCCGTCCCGGGACAGGGGAAAGGGATTCGGGAAAAACTGTTTTTT.

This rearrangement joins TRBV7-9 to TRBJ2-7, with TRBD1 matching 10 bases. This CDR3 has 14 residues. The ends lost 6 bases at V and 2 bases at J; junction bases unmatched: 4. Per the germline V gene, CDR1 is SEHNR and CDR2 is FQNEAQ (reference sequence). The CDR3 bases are TGTGCCAGCAGTTCCGGGACAGGGGCCTACGAGCAGTACTTC. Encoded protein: CASSSGTGAYEQYF.

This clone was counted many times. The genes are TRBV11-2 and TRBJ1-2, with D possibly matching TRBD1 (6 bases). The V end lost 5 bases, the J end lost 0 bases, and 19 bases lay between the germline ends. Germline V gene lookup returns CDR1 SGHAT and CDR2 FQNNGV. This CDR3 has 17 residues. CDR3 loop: CASSKTGAYPTNYGYTF. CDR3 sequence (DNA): TGTGCCAGCAGCAAGACAGGAGCGTACCCTACTAACTATGGCTACACCTTC.